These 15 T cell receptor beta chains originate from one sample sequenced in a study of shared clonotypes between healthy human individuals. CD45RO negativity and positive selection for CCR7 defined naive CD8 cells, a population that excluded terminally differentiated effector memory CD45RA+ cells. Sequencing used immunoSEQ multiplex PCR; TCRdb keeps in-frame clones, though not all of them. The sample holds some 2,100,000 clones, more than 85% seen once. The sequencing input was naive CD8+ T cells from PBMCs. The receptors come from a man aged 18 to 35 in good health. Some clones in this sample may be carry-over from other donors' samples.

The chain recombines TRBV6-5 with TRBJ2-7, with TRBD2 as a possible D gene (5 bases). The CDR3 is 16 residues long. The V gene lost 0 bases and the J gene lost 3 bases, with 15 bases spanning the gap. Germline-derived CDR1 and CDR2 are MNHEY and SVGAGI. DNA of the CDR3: TGTGCCAGCAGTTACTCGGTGGGGTCCCGGGGCTACGAGCAGTACTTC. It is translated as CASSYSVGSRGYEQYF.

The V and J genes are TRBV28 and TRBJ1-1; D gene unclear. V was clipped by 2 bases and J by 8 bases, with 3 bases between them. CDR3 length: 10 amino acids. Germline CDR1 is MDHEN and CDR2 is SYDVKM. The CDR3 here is CASSLREAFF. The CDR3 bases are TGTGCCAGCAGTTTACGGGAAGCTTTCTTT.

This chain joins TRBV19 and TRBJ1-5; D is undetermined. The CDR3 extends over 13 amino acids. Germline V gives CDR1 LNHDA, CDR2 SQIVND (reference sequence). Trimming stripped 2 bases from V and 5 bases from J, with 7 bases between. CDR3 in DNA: TGTGCCAGTAGTATATTCACCGATCAGCCCCAGCATTTT. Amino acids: CASSIFTDQPQHF.

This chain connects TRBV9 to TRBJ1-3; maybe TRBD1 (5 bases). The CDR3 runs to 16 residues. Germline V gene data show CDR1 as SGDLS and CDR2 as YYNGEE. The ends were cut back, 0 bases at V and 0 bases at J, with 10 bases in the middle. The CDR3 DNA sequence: TGTGCCAGCAGCGTAGGGGACGGCTACTCTGGAAACACCATATATTTT. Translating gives CASSVGDGYSGNTIYF.

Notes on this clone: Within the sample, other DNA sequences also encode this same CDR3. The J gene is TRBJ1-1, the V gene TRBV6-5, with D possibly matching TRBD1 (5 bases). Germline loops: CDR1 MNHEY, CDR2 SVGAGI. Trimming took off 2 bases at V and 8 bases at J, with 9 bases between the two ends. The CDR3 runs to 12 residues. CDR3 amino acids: CASSYGGTEAFF. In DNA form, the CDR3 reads TGTGCCAGCAGTTACGGGGGGACCGAAGCTTTCTTT.

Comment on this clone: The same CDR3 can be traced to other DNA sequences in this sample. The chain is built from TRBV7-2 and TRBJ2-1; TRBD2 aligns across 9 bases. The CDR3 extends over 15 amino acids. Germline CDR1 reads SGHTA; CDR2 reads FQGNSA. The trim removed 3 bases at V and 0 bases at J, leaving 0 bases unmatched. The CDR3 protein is CASSFSGSSYNEQFF. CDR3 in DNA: TGTGCCAGCAGCTTTAGCGGGAGCTCCTACAATGAGCAGTTCTTC.

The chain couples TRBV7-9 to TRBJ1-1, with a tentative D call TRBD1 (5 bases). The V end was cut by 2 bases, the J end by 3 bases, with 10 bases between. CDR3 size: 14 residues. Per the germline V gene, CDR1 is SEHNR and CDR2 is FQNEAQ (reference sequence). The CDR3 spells CASSLSWGDTEAFF. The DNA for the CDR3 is TGTGCCAGCAGCTTAAGTTGGGGGGACACTGAAGCTTTCTTT.

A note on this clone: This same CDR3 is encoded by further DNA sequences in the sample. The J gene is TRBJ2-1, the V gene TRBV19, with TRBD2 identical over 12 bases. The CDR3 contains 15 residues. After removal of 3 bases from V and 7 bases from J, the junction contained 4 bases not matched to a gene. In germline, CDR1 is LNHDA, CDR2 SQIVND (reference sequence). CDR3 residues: CASSIGTSGRNEQFF. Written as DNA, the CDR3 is TGTGCCAGTAGTATCGGTACTAGCGGGAGGAATGAGCAGTTCTTC.

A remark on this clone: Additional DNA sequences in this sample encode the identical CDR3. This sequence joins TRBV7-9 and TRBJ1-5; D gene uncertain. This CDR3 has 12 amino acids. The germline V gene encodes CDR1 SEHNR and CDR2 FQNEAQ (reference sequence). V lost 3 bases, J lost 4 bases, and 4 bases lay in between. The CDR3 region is CASSFPNQPQHF. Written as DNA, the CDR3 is TGTGCCAGCAGCTTTCCGAATCAGCCCCAGCATTTT.

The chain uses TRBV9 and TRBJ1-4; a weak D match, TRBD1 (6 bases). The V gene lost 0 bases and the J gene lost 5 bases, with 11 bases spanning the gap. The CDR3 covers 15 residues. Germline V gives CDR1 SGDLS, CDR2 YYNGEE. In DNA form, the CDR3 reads TGTGCCAGCAGCGTAGGGACAGAAAGAAATGAAAAACTGTTTTTT. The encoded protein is CASSVGTERNEKLFF.

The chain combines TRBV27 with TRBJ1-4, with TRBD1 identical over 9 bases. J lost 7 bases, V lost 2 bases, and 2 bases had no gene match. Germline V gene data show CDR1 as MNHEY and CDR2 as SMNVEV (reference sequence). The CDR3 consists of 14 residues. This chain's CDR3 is CASSLDRGIEKLFF. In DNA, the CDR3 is TGTGCCAGCAGTTTAGACAGGGGGATTGAAAAACTGTTTTTT.

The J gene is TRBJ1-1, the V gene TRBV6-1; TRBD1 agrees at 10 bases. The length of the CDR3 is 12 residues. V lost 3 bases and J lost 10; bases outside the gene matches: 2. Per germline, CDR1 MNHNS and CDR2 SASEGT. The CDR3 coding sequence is TGTGCCAGCAGTGAGGGACAGGGGACAGCTTTCTTT. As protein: CASSEGQGTAFF.

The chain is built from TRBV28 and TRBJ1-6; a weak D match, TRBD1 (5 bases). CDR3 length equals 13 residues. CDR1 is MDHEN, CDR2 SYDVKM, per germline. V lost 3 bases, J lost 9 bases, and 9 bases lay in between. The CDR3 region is CASSFIGASPLHF. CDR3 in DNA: TGTGCCAGCAGTTTTATAGGGGCTTCACCCCTCCACTTT. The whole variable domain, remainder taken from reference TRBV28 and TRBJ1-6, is DVKVTQSSRYLVKRTGEKVFLECVQDMDHENMFWYRQDPGLGLRLIYFSYDVKMKEKGDIPEGYSVSREKKERFSLILESASTNQTSMYLCASSFIGASPLHFGNGTRLTVT.

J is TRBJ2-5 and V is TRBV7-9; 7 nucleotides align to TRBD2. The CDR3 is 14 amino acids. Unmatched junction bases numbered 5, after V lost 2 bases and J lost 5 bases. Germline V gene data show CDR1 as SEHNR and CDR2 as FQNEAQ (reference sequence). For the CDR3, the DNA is TGTGCCAGCAGCTTAAGTCGGGGGGATGAGACCCAGTACTTC. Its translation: CASSLSRGDETQYF. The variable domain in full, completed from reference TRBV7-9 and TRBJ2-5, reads DTGVSQNPRHKITKRGQNVTFRCDPISEHNRLYWYRQTLGQGPEFLTYFQNEAQLEKSRLLSDRFSAERPKGSFSTLEIQRTEQGDSAMYLCASSLSRGDETQYFGPGTRLLVL.

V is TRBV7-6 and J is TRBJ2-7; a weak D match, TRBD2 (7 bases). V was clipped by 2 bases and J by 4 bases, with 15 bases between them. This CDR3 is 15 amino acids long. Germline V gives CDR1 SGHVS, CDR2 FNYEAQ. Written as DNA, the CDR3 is TGTGCCAGCAGCTTATTGGACGAGGGGGGGTACGAGCAGTACTTC. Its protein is CASSLLDEGGYEQYF.